This T cell receptor beta chain was sequenced for a study of CD8 T cells in Susac syndrome. About the study: Among the sequenced Susac syndrome patients, roughly six had active disease while 8 or 9 were in remission. Findings and limits, study-wide: The Susac syndrome CD4+ T cell repertoires displayed no clonal expansion.

An amount of RNA that ranged from roughly 0.5 to 1 ug was reverse transcribed with random hexamers. TCR beta CDR3 was amplified by immunoSEQ multiplex PCR. This amplification extended across 54 Vbeta and 13 Jbeta segments. TCRdb reanalysed the immunoSEQ multiplex PCR reads using MiXCR and keeps one entry per CDR3 protein. The data show tens of thousands of distinct CDR3 sequences, 93% seen once. The CDR3 loop spans 16 amino acids. Trimming took 5 bases from V and 1 from J, leaving 17 bases between them. Germline values: CDR1 MDHEN, CDR2 SYDVKM. In blood CD8+ and CD4+ T cells, TCR beta underwent sequencing. As concerns this clonotype: Its antigen remains unknown.

Sequencing was done on a sample of CD4+ T cells from PBMCs. V gene TRBV28 combines with J gene TRBJ1-1; tentatively, D is TRBD1 (6 bases). The receptor comes from a human donor with Susac syndrome. CDR3 amino acids: CASSPLLIQGNTEAFF. CDR3 in DNA: TGTGCCAGCAGTCCCCTTCTAATACAGGGGAACACTGAAGCTTTCTTT.